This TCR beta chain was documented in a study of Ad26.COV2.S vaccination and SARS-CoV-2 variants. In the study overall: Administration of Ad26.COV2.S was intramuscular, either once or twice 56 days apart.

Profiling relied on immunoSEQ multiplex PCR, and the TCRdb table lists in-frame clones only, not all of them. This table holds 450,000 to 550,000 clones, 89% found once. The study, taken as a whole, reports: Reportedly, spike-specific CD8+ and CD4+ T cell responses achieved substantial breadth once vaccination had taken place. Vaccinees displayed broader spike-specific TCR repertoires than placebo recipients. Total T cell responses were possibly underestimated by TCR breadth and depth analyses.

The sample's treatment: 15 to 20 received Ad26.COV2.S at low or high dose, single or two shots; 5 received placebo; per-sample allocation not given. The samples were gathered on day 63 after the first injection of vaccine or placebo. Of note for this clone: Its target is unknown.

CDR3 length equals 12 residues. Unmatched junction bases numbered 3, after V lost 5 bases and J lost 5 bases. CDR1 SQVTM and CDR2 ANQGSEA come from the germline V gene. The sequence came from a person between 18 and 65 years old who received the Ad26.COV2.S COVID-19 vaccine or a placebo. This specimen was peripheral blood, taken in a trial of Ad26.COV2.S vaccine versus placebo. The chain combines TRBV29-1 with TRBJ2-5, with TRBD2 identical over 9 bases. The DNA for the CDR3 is TGCAGCGTTTACGCGGGAGGGGAGACCCAGTACTTC. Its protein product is CSVYAGGETQYF.